A single sample is the source of the 10 T cell receptor beta chains below, sequenced in a study of beta chain features in type 1 diabetes. Study-wide results and caveats: For Type 1 diabetes patients, all four CD4+ subsets carried TCRB CDR3s that were moderately but significantly shorter.

Since all of the isolated RNA was reverse transcribed, expressed TCRB transcripts were what got sequenced. Here immunoSEQ multiplex PCR was the method, and the copy in TCRdb shows in-frame clones only, minus some. The sample yields 150,000 to 200,000 clones, 63% seen once. These receptors are not linked to any known antigen. Material for sequencing was naive CD4+ T cells from blood. All receptors come from a man aged 30-40 years with type 1 diabetes.

V usage is TRBV10-3 and J usage is TRBJ2-7; no definite D call. Trimming left V 4 bases short and J 4 bases short, with 5 bases between. Germline V lookup: CDR1 ENHRY, CDR2 SYGVKD. The CDR3 has 11 residues. The CDR3 DNA reads as TGTGCCATCAGTGGACCATACGAGCAGTACTTC. It codes for CAISGPYEQYF.

The genes are TRBV29-1 and TRBJ1-1; D not certain. The V gene lost 6 bases and the J gene lost 7 bases, with 15 bases spanning the gap. The CDR3 extends over 12 amino acids. Germline loops: CDR1 SQVTM, CDR2 ANQGSEA. This CDR3 reads CSVDYLVGEAFF. CDR3 sequence (DNA): TGCAGCGTCGACTACTTAGTGGGTGAAGCTTTCTTT.

The gene calls are TRBV29-1 and TRBJ1-2; D gene uncertain. Germline CDR1 and CDR2: SQVTM and ANQGSEA. Deletions cut 7 bases from V and 2 bases from J, with 11 bases between. The CDR3 sequence is 12 residues long. The CDR3 DNA reads as TGCAGCGGGGGAACAGCCAACTATGGCTACACCTTC. Translating it yields CSGGTANYGYTF.

The chain joins TRBV7-9 to TRBJ1-1; the D gene is possibly TRBD1 (6 bases). Germline V gene data show CDR1 as SEHNR and CDR2 as FQNEAQ (reference sequence). The CDR3 runs 13 residues. Trimming removed 2 bases from V and 10 bases from J, with 14 bases in between. CDR3 DNA: TGTGCCAGCAGCTTAAGAAGGGGACATCCAGCTTTCTTT. Translating it yields CASSLRRGHPAFF. The full variable domain, completed using reference TRBV7-9 and TRBJ1-1, is DTGVSQNPRHKITKRGQNVTFRCDPISEHNRLYWYRQTLGQGPEFLTYFQNEAQLEKSRLLSDRFSAERPKGSFSTLEIQRTEQGDSAMYLCASSLRRGHPAFFGQGTRLTVV.

This clone was observed a handful of times. DNA for the CDR3: TGTGCCAGCAGCTTGGAGACAGGGCGTTCACCCCTCCACTTT. This translates into CASSLETGRSPLHF. The chain joins TRBV7-2 to TRBJ1-6, with 7 bases aligning to TRBD1. The CDR3 loop spans 14 amino acids. The V gene's germline CDR1 is SGHTA and CDR2 FQGNSA. The trim removed 3 bases at V and 9 bases at J, leaving 5 bases unmatched.

The chain joins TRBV4-1 to TRBJ2-7; no firm D call. V lost 0 bases and J 5 bases, leaving 11 bases between the germline ends. Germline CDR1 is MGHRA and CDR2 is YSYEKL. CDR3 length: 14 residues. The chain's CDR3 is CASSQDYLVHEQYF. The CDR3 DNA is TGCGCCAGCAGCCAAGATTACCTGGTCCACGAGCAGTACTTC.

This clone occurred a few times. The chain is built from TRBV7-2 and TRBJ2-2; maybe TRBD1 (6 bases). The CDR3 is 14 amino acids. With 2 bases removed from V and 3 bases from J, the gap between germline ends came to 7 bases. Germline CDR1 SGHTA, CDR2 FQGNSA. This CDR3 reads CASSLKGDTGELFF. The CDR3 nucleotides are TGTGCCAGCAGCTTAAAGGGGGACACCGGGGAGCTGTTTTTT.

The CDR3 coding sequence is TGCGCCAGCAGGACAGTATCCTACGAGCAGTACTTC. Its translation: CASRTVSYEQYF. The V call is TRBV23-1, the J call TRBJ2-7, with D possibly TRBD1 on 5 matching bases. TRBV23-1 is annotated as an ORF whose role is uncertain. This CDR3 region has 12 residues. Trimming took off 6 bases at V and 1 base at J, with 7 bases between the two ends.

The genes are TRBV9 and TRBJ2-3; the D is unclear. V lost 0 bases, J lost 5 bases, and 7 bases lay in between. This CDR3 spans 13 amino acids. Germline assignment: CDR1 SGDLS and CDR2 YYNGEE. The CDR3 is CASSVGQEDTQYF. The CDR3 nucleotides are TGTGCCAGCAGCGTAGGTCAGGAAGATACGCAGTATTTT.

The chain combines TRBV30 with TRBJ2-3; TRBD1 might be the D (6 bases). Germline CDR1 GTSNPN, CDR2 SVGIG (reference sequence). The length of the CDR3 is 15 residues. V lost 0 bases to trimming and J lost 3 bases, with 13 bases between them. This CDR3 reads CAWSVLGQRTDTQYF. The CDR3 coding sequence is TGTGCCTGGAGTGTACTCGGACAGAGGACAGATACGCAGTATTTT.